This T cell receptor (beta chain) was found in a study of cytotoxic CD8 clonotypes in ibrutinib-treated CLL. At the level of the study: Averaging across samples gave about 230,000 productive templates and roughly 88,000 productive rearrangements.

V was trimmed by 5 bases and J by 2 bases, leaving 9 bases between them. The germline gives CDR1 MRHNA, CDR2 SNTAGT. The CDR3 contains 13 residues. This clone was found a few times. Roughly 2 micrograms of genomic DNA, which was extracted from cryopreserved PBMCs, served as the material used for the TCR beta libraries. Sequenced by immunoSEQ multiplex PCR; TCRdb stores in-frame clones only, minus some. This sample has some 200,000 clones, with over 60% found just once. This sequence was found in a human donor with chronic lymphocytic leukemia. This chain links TRBV6-4 with TRBJ2-5, with TRBD1 as a possible D gene (5 bases). The sequenced sample was PBMCs, obtained after 24 months of ibrutinib treatment. CDR3 in DNA: TGTGCCAGCAGTAGACAGTTGCAAGAGACCCAGTACTTC. Its translation: CASSRQLQETQYF.